The present TCR beta chain was sequenced within a study of blood T cell repertoires in COVID-19. In the study overall: The study drew acute and convalescent COVID-19 samples from the United States, Italy and Spain. In each case, the material was cDNA or gDNA derived from T cells, B-cell-depleted T cells, or PBMCs.

As processed by the authors: Cell counts per sample came from amplifying reference gene primers. The protocol was immunoSEQ multiplex PCR, while the TCRdb copy is restricted to in-frame clones and leaves out a portion. The V and J calls and clone size are taken from that table; D and trimming were inferred from the DNA. There are 140,000 to 150,000 clones in the sample; roughly 80% occur only once, and nearly 3% lies in the top ten. The CDR3 has 17 amino acids. V shed 4 bases and J 2 bases; nucleotides not matched to a gene: 7. The germline V gene has CDR1 LGHNA and CDR2 YSLEER. The material sequenced was peripheral blood. This sequence was found in a woman in her forties with active or convalescent COVID-19. J is TRBJ2-1 and V is TRBV4-3, with 11 nucleotides matching TRBD2. The CDR3, as DNA: TGCGCCAGCAGCCGCACTAGCGGGAGACCCCCCTACAATGAGCAGTTCTTC. Its protein product is CASSRTSGRPPYNEQFF.